This T cell receptor beta chain is from a study of blood T cells in healthy people across ages (dated by TCRdb to the mid-2010s). Turning to the overall study: In model experiments, template switching captured roughly one uniquely barcoded TCR beta cDNA molecule for every two T cells. Four age groups were formed from the donors: young (average approximately 15 years), middle-aged (just under 40), aged (around 68) and long-lived (roughly 88). The study analyzed two additional independent replicas of 1 million unique cDNA reads from the same blood draw for two donors, one aged 18 to 30 and one aged 80 or older. To track age-related changes in TCR beta repertoire diversity, the study relied on deep sequencing normalized with unique cDNA molecular identifiers.

What the study reported, not specific to this receptor: There was a strong correlation between observed TCR beta diversity and the percentage of naive T cells measured by flow cytometry. The long-lived group showed more naive CD4+ T cells, fewer expanded clones and increased TCR diversity than the aged group, suggesting age selection. Estimates of total diversity from one million sequenced T cells were regarded as lower bounds and underestimates. Since profiling was done on bulk unsorted PBMCs, naive and antigen-experienced compartments could not be conclusively compared. Because the CMV infection status of the donors was unknown, age-related changes in expanded clonotypes may potentially have been confounded. Observed TCR beta diversity per million T cells fell roughly linearly with age, and a significant reduction was already apparent by age roughly 40.

At the junction V is shortened by 5 bases and J by 4 bases, with 12 bases in between. As encoded in the germline V gene, CDR1 is SGHTA while CDR2 is FQGNSA. The CDR3 has 14 amino acids, counting the end cysteine and phenylalanine. This entry keeps only the CDR3 DNA: 42 bases, framed from base 1. Comment on this clonotype: Its binding antigen is unknown. No much larger clone is present one base from it, and per-base qualities are unavailable.

Donors were approximately 42 systemically healthy Caucasian individuals from Russia aged about 6 to 100 years. Roughly 9 milliliters of peripheral blood were drawn from each donor into EDTA-treated Vacutainer tubes. PBMCs were isolated by Ficoll-Paque density-gradient centrifugation, with at least 7 million obtained per sample. Trizol reagent was used to extract total RNA from PBMCs, with at least 6 micrograms per sample. For every donor, an aliquot of PBMCs went through flow cytometry to measure the percentages of naive CD45RAhigh/CD27high T cells. Library creation used 5' RACE. The data were produced on an Illumina HiSeq 2500. A second PCR of about 6 to 11 cycles was run with a J-beta primer mix and a sample-barcoded 5' primer. A template-switch 5' adaptor carrying 12 random nucleotides introduced a unique molecular identifier onto each TCR beta cDNA molecule. Each sample yielded at least 2.5 million CDR3-containing paired-end reads. All of the RNA was converted into first-strand cDNA using the Mint cDNA synthesis kit, with a TRBC-specific oligonucleotide serving as the primer. Following uracil-DNA glycosylase treatment, a first 18-cycle PCR with universal primers M1SS and BC2_uni_R was performed on all cDNA. The paper's processing steps were these. For normalization, 1 million high-quality reads were randomly selected from each sample, with every read carrying a distinct molecular identifier. Reads with shared molecular identifiers were discarded instead of being binned into consensus sequences. MiTCR, run with a Q25 quality threshold and the strictest error-elimination algorithm, handled CDR3 identification, clonotype clustering and error correction. A nonparametric unseen species model using Euler transformation provided a lower-bound estimate of total TCR beta diversity. TCRdb passed the public sequencing reads through fastp at Q25 and MiXCR, retaining productive beta sequences. Each CDR3 protein appears once, grouped with its most common genes and DNA. The V and J calls come from TCRdb's annotation, not from the publication. A total of about 800,000 distinct CDR3 sequences appear in this sample, around a quarter of them only once. Of the sample, approximately 3.7% is held by the ten largest clones.

These data were likewise used in another study, on T cells of mothers and their children. Drawing on the second study: Nine systemically healthy Caucasian individuals, comprising three mothers and their six children, were included as donors. cDNA synthesis consumed the entire amount of extracted RNA, loaded at about 1.5 ug RNA in each 15 ul reaction. In the second PCR, sample barcodes and 2-4 random nucleotides were introduced via the M1S primer. Over 8 million TCR beta CDR3 reads were obtained for each mother, and about 3 million reads were obtained for each child. TCR recombination output is similarly shaped by thymic selection in related and unrelated pairs, with a minor effect exerted by inherited differences. Related mother-child pairs always showed normalized repertoire overlap that was slightly higher than in unrelated mother-child pairs, though the difference was never significant. Persistent microchimeric T cell clones were not detected, at a sensitivity of around 95 clones per million clonotypes. To look for features that set related mother-child pairs apart from unrelated individuals, the researchers ran deep NGS to compare the TCR beta repertoires of mothers and children. On average, the children were roughly 10 +/- 4 years old, while the mothers were roughly 40 +/- 4 years old. After adapter ligation was performed with NEBNext reagents, the libraries were sequenced on an Illumina HiSeq 2000 with 100+100 nt paired-end reads. To avoid cross-contamination, the mother libraries and the child libraries were prepared a month apart and sequenced in separate runs. For each donor, somewhere between roughly 500,000 and 2,100,000 distinct TCR beta clonotypes were identified. Naive TCR beta clonotypes were estimated from low-frequency clonotypes matched to each donor's FACS-determined naive share, without sorting.

The chain employs TRBV7-2 and TRBJ2-1; perhaps TRBD2 is the D gene, with 6 bases matching. The clonotype was recovered from a boy younger than 18 in good health. Sequenced: blood. In nucleotide form, the sequence is TGTGCCAGCAGCGGGACCGCGGGATACAATGAGCAGTTCTTC. Translated, it reads CASSGTAGYNEQFF. When the CDR3 is completed using the reference TRBV7-2 and TRBJ2-1 genes on either side, the full variable domain is GAGVSQSPSNKVTEKGKDVELRCDPISGHTALYWYRQSLGQGLEFLIYFQGNSAPDKSGLPSDRFSAERTGGSVSTLTIQRTQQEDSAVYLCASSGTAGYNEQFFGPGTRLTVL.